The clone carrying this TCR beta chain has just one count. Relative to the germline gene, one junction end is altered; a read error may explain this. Looked up from germline, CDR1 is SGHDT and CDR2 is YYEEEE. The CDR3 has 16 residues. Using a J-beta primer mix together with a sample-barcoded 5' primer, a second PCR was run for about 6 to 12 cycles. MiXCR, run by TCRdb on the 5' RACE reads, gives a single entry per CDR3 protein. The repertoire includes about 840,000 distinct CDR3 sequences, roughly 29% of them detected once, and about 9.4% sits in the top ten. This entry comes from a study of blood T cells in healthy people across ages. The same data also contributed to another study, on T cells of mothers and their children. Per that study: Extraction yielded RNA that went, in full, into cDNA synthesis at about 1.5 ug per 15 ul.

The V and J genes are TRBV5-6 and TRBJ1-1; possible D gene TRBD1, 5 bases. This receptor was taken from a woman in her forties in good health. Input material: blood. The CDR3 region has the DNA TGTGCCAGCGGCTTGGTCGGGGGTAATTGGAACACTGAAGCTTTCTTT. Amino acids: CASGLVGGNWNTEAFF.